This T cell receptor (beta chain) was retrieved from a study of cytomegalovirus exposure and HLA in healthy donors. The PCR was carried out with 60 Vbeta primers and 13 Jbeta primers. Sequencing used immunoSEQ multiplex PCR; TCRdb keeps in-frame clones, though not all of them. The sample carries 150,000 to 200,000 clones, 60% to 80% recorded once. After removal of 4 bases from V and 2 bases from J, the junction contained 8 bases not matched to a gene. This CDR3 has 15 amino acids. Germline CDR1 reads SQVTM; CDR2 reads ANQGSEA. The V and J genes are TRBV29-1 and TRBJ1-1, with 9 bases matching TRBD1. The sample comprised PBMCs. The origin of this receptor is a woman between 40 and 50 years old in good health and CMV-seropositive. DNA of the CDR3: TGCAGCGTTGTCCCGGGACAGGGTTTAAACACTGAAGCTTTCTTT. It is translated as CSVVPGQGLNTEAFF.